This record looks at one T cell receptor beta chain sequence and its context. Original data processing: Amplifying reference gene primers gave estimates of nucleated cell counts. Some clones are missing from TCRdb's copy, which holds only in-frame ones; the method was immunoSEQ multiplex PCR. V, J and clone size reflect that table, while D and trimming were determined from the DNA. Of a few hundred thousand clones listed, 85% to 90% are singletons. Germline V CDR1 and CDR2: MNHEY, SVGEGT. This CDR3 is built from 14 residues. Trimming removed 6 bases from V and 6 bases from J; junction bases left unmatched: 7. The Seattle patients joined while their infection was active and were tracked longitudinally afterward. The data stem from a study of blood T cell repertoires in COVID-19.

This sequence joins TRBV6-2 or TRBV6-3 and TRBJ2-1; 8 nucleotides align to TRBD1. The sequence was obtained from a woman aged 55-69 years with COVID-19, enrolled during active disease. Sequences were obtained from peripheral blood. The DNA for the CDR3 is TGTGCCAGCAGCGCAGGGGGCGCCTTCAATGAGCAGTTCTTC. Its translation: CASSAGGAFNEQFF.